This T cell receptor beta chain came from a study of blood T cell repertoires in COVID-19. Across the whole study: Collection of acute and convalescent COVID-19 samples took place in the United States, Italy and Spain. T cells, B-cell-depleted T cells, or PBMCs supplied cDNA or gDNA.

V dropped 0 bases and J dropped 4 bases, with 15 bases sitting between them. The CDR3 is made up of 15 amino acids. From germline, CDR1 is GTSNPN and CDR2 SVGIG (reference sequence). The authors' processing: Amplification of reference gene primers provided the estimated nucleated cell counts. TCRdb's table, derived via immunoSEQ multiplex PCR, lists solely in-frame clones and lacks some. V, J and clone size are those of that table, while D and trimming were read from the DNA. The repertoire holds about 240,000 clones, about 82% seen once, with more than 6% in the top ten. J is TRBJ1-2 and V is TRBV30; D remains ambiguous. The sample consisted of peripheral blood. This receptor was obtained from an older woman with active or convalescent COVID-19. The CDR3 coding sequence is TGTGCCTGGAGTGTACAACAGACCTCGCCCTATGGCTACACCTTC. The encoded protein is CAWSVQQTSPYGYTF.